Following are 28 T cell receptor beta chains from one sample sequenced in a study of early T cells in non-severe SARS-CoV-2 infection. Using its own MiXCR run on the 5' RACE reads, TCRdb lists one record per CDR3 protein. Found here are around 61,000 distinct CDR3 sequences, 10% to 15% of them singletons; the top ten hold approximately 2.8%. Sequencing was carried out using whole blood. Receptors were obtained from an adult who was a healthcare worker with PCR-confirmed SARS-CoV-2 infection or an uninfected control (not recorded which).

The CDR3 DNA sequence: TGTGCCAGCAGCTCTCGAACCCGGATCCGCTCCTACGAGCAGTACTTC. Translating it yields CASSSRTRIRSYEQYF. The chain recombines TRBV21-1 with TRBJ2-7; TRBD1, the table's D call, lacks a check against the DNA. TRBV21-1 is tagged as a pseudogene. CDR3 length equals 16 residues.

The chain has TRBV12-3 or TRBV12-4 and TRBJ1-1; a weak D match, TRBD1 (6 bases). This CDR3 comprises 12 residues. V was cut by 7 bases and J by 5 bases, with 11 bases left in between. CDR3 sequence (DNA): TGTGCCAGCAATCAGGGGAGAACTGAAGCTTTCTTT. Amino acid sequence: CASNQGRTEAFF.

This clonotype was recorded many times. The gene calls are TRBV28 and TRBJ2-1, with 8 bases matching TRBD2. The CDR3 covers 14 residues. Germline-derived CDR1 and CDR2 are MDHEN and SYDVKM. The V and J ends lost 6 bases and 8 bases, in that order; junction bases with no gene match: 9. The CDR3 protein is CASSPPGGLDEQFF. CDR3 in DNA: TGTGCCAGCAGCCCCCCGGGGGGGTTGGATGAGCAGTTCTTC.

Only a few counts were recorded for this clonotype. The DNA for the CDR3 is TGTGCCAGCAGCCCTCTGACGGGGGGACAAGAGACCCAGTACTTC. Its translation: CASSPLTGGQETQYF. The chain has TRBV14 and TRBJ2-5, with 7 nucleotides matching TRBD2. The CDR3 is 15 residues long. V dropped 4 bases and J dropped 2; count of bases not matched to a gene: 7. CDR1 and CDR2 (germline): SGHDN, FVKESK.

This clonotype occurred many times. The genes are TRBV7-9 and TRBJ2-7; D gene ambiguous. Trimming removed 5 bases at V and 6 bases at J, with 14 bases between. Germline V gives CDR1 SEHNR, CDR2 FQNEAQ (reference sequence). There are 13 residues in the CDR3. CDR3 sequence reads: CASSPASQSEQYF. The CDR3 DNA reads TGTGCCAGCAGCCCTGCATCACAAAGCGAGCAGTACTTC.

The sample holds one count of this clonotype. The V gene is TRBV7-9, the J gene TRBJ1-4; D uncertain. Germline lookup yields CDR1 SEHNR and CDR2 FQNEAQ (reference sequence). V was pared by 2 bases and J by 2 bases, with 9 bases between. CDR3 length: 15 residues. CDR3 sequence reads: CASSLHDTTNEKLFF. DNA for the CDR3: TGTGCCAGCAGCTTACACGACACCACTAATGAAAAACTGTTTTTT.

The J gene is TRBJ1-5, the V gene TRBV6-1; D is unresolved. The V end was cut by 6 bases, the J end by 2 bases, with 5 bases between. The germline CDR1 and CDR2 sequences are MNHNS and SASEGT. CDR3 length: 12 residues. Here the CDR3 reads CASRRGNQPQHF. CDR3 nucleotide sequence: TGTGCCAGCAGAAGAGGCAATCAGCCCCAGCATTTT.

The sample holds many counts of this clonotype. The chain uses TRBV12-3 or TRBV12-4 and TRBJ2-2; D might be TRBD2 (6 bases). This CDR3 has 15 amino acids. V gave up 2 bases and J gave up 0 bases, with 7 bases separating them. The CDR3 nucleotides read TGTGCCAGCAGTTTAACGGGGGCGAACACCGGGGAGCTGTTTTTT. It translates to CASSLTGANTGELFF.

In this sample, this clonotype turned up many times. The chain carries TRBV5-4 and TRBJ2-7; 7 positions agree with TRBD2. The CDR3 has 14 amino acids. V trimming: 5 bases; J trimming: 1 base; junction bases outside the gene matches: 6. In germline, CDR1 is SGHNT, CDR2 YYREEE (reference sequence). The CDR3 DNA reads as TGTGCCAGCAGAAAGCGGGACCATTCCTACGAGCAGTACTTC. Protein sequence: CASRKRDHSYEQYF.

The table lists this clonotype with many counts. The chain combines TRBV12-3 or TRBV12-4 with TRBJ1-2; no firm D call. Trimming left V 3 bases short and J 8 bases short, with 13 bases between. The CDR3 covers 13 residues. The CDR3 protein is CASSFGPVVGYTF. CDR3 nucleotides: TGTGCCAGCAGTTTTGGACCGGTCGTGGGCTACACCTTC.

CDR3 in amino acids: CASSLDPRGGKNYGYTF. The CDR3, as DNA: TGTGCCAGCAGCTTAGATCCCCGGGGAGGAAAGAACTATGGCTACACCTTC. The J gene is TRBJ1-2, the V gene TRBV11-2; D is unresolved. CDR3 length: 17 residues. Deletions cut 0 bases from V and 2 bases from J, with 16 bases between. Germline V gene lookup returns CDR1 SGHAT and CDR2 FQNNGV.

Ten or more counts support this clonotype. V usage is TRBV11-2 and J usage is TRBJ2-1; 10 bases fit TRBD2. CDR1 SGHAT and CDR2 FQNNGV come from the germline V gene. V shed 2 bases and J 6 bases; nucleotides not matched to a gene: 1. The CDR3 totals 14 residues. The CDR3 sequence: CASSLPSGSNEQFF. CDR3 in DNA: TGTGCCAGCAGCTTACCTAGCGGGAGCAATGAGCAGTTCTTC.

In this sample, this clonotype turned up many times. The chain has TRBV10-3 and TRBJ1-1; possibly TRBD1 for D (6 bases). The CDR3 loop spans 15 amino acids. The germline V gene encodes CDR1 ENHRY and CDR2 SYGVKD. Trimming stripped 2 bases from V and 1 base from J, with 11 bases between. In DNA form, the CDR3 reads TGTGCCATCAGTGAGGGTGGGACACCGAACACTGAAGCTTTCTTT. It encodes CAISEGGTPNTEAFF.

This clonotype is termed medium-sized. V is TRBV4-2 and J is TRBJ2-3, with 7 bases aligning to TRBD1. Germline CDR1 LGHNA, CDR2 YNFKEQ. The V and J ends lost 0 bases and 4 bases, in that order; junction bases with no gene match: 16. The CDR3 runs to 19 residues. The CDR3 region is CASSQDYDREVPDADTQYF. The DNA for the CDR3 is TGTGCCAGCAGCCAAGATTACGACAGGGAAGTTCCTGATGCAGATACGCAGTATTTT.

This clonotype has only a few counts. The genes are TRBV12-3 or TRBV12-4 and TRBJ2-2, with D unresolved. This CDR3 comprises 13 residues. V was cut by 2 bases and J by 5 bases, with 6 bases left in between. The CDR3 loop reads CASSLIGTGELFF. CDR3 bases: TGTGCCAGCAGTTTAATAGGGACCGGGGAGCTGTTTTTT.

This clonotype was recorded many times. This chain joins TRBV2 and TRBJ1-5; no clear D gene. Germline loops: CDR1 SNHLY, CDR2 FYNNEI. The V gene lost 3 bases and the J gene lost 0 bases, with 6 bases spanning the gap. The CDR3 covers 14 residues. In nucleotides, the CDR3 is TGTGCCAGCAGTGATCTGTCTAGCAATCAGCCCCAGCATTTT. Translated, it gives CASSDLSSNQPQHF.

This clonotype was counted at least ten times. The chain links TRBV7-6 to TRBJ2-7, with D unclear. Germline assignment: CDR1 SGHVS and CDR2 FNYEAQ. The CDR3 totals 13 residues. Trimming stripped 2 bases from V and 0 bases from J, with 5 bases between. CDR3: CASSLLPSYEQYF. The CDR3 DNA reads TGTGCCAGCAGCTTACTTCCCTCCTACGAGCAGTACTTC.

The V call is TRBV5-1, the J call TRBJ2-3; no clear D gene. Trimming took off 5 bases at V and 5 bases at J, with 15 bases between the two ends. This CDR3 is 14 amino acids long. CDR1 SGHRS and CDR2 YFSETQ come from the germline V gene. The CDR3 nucleotides read TGCGCCAGCAGGTTCTTACCGTATGGAGATACGCAGTATTTT. It specifies CASRFLPYGDTQYF.

The J gene is TRBJ2-1, the V gene TRBV6-5; 7 bases align to TRBD2. The CDR3 extends over 16 amino acids. The trim removed 4 bases at V and 0 bases at J, leaving 6 bases unmatched. Germline V CDR1 and CDR2: MNHEY, SVGAGI. The CDR3 DNA reads TGTGCCAGCAGTTCTTTCGGGGGGAGCTCCTACAATGAGCAGTTCTTC. This sequence encodes CASSSFGGSSYNEQFF.

This clonotype was seen ten or more times. As DNA, the CDR3 is TGTGCCAGCAGCTTAGAGTGGTCTTCGAACACAGATACGCAGTATTTT. It is translated as CASSLEWSSNTDTQYF. The chain employs TRBV11-2 and TRBJ2-3; D is unresolved. CDR1 and CDR2 from the germline V gene are SGHAT and FQNNGV. V lost 0 bases and J 2 bases, leaving 12 bases between the germline ends. The CDR3 totals 16 residues. The complete variable domain, with remaining parts taken from reference TRBV11-2 and TRBJ2-3, reads EAGVAQSPRYKIIEKRQSVAFWCNPISGHATLYWYQQILGQGPKLLIQFQNNGVVDDSQLPKDRFSAERLKGVDSTLKIQPAKLEDSAVYLCASSLEWSSNTDTQYFGPGTRLTVL.

There are many counts of this clonotype. The chain recombines TRBV3-1 with TRBJ2-3; the D gene is possibly TRBD1 (5 bases). CDR1 is LGHDT and CDR2 is YNNKEL in the germline V gene (reference sequence). This CDR3 is built from 15 residues. V was shortened by 4 bases and J by 0 bases, with 11 bases between the two germline ends. CDR3 DNA: TGTGCCAGCAGCCGGACAACTCCTAGCACAGATACGCAGTATTTT. Translating gives CASSRTTPSTDTQYF.

In its sample, this clonotype was seen a few times. The chain carries TRBV16 and TRBJ2-7, with 12 bases fitting TRBD2. Trimming at V came to 0 bases and at J to 12 bases, leaving 6 bases not matched to a gene. Germline-derived CDR1 and CDR2 are KGHSY and FQNENV. The CDR3 sequence is 14 residues long. In DNA form, the CDR3 reads TGTGCCAGCAGCCAATCCTCACTAGCGGGAGGTCCGTACTTC. Translating it yields CASSQSSLAGGPYF.

This clonotype was picked up a small number of times. V usage is TRBV27 and J usage is TRBJ2-1; 9 bases match TRBD2. V trimming: 2 bases; J trimming: 6 bases; junction bases outside the gene matches: 8. Germline V gene lookup returns CDR1 MNHEY and CDR2 SMNVEV (reference sequence). This CDR3 region has 16 residues. In nucleotides, the CDR3 is TGTGCCAGCAGTTTAGTGGGTCTAGCGGGACTCAATGAGCAGTTCTTC. Encoded protein: CASSLVGLAGLNEQFF.

The genes are TRBV5-6 and TRBJ1-1, with 8 bases aligning to TRBD1. This CDR3 is built from 14 residues. Germline V gene data show CDR1 as SGHDT and CDR2 as YYEEEE. The junction had 9 bases not matched to a gene; V was cut back by 6 bases and J by 5 bases. CDR3 DNA: TGTGCCAGCACACTTGGACAGGGCCCTACTGAAGCTTTCTTT. It codes for CASTLGQGPTEAFF.

This clonotype showed up many times. V and J are TRBV20-1 and TRBJ1-5; weak D call: TRBD1 (5 bases). Germline V gene lookup returns CDR1 DFQATT and CDR2 SNEGSKA (reference sequence). V lost 3 bases and J lost 5, with 11 bases in between. The CDR3 length is 13 residues. The chain's CDR3 is CSASSGKDQPQHF. In DNA form, the CDR3 reads TGCAGTGCTAGTTCAGGGAAGGATCAGCCCCAGCATTTT.

This clonotype was observed many times. The CDR3 is CATSDSNQPQHF. CDR3 sequence (DNA): TGTGCCACCAGCGACAGCAATCAGCCCCAGCATTTT. The genes are TRBV15 and TRBJ1-5; no clear D. The V end lost 5 bases, the J end lost 1 base, and 3 bases lay between the germline ends. The CDR3 covers 12 residues. Germline-derived CDR1 and CDR2 are LNHNV and YYDKDF (reference sequence).

This clonotype was picked up many times. The CDR3 coding sequence is TGCAGCTCTCGGGACAACAATGAGCAGTTCTTC. Amino acids: CSSRDNNEQFF. The rearrangement uses TRBV29-1 and TRBJ2-1; TRBD1 might be the D (6 bases). Germline assignment: CDR1 SQVTM and CDR2 ANQGSEA. CDR3 length equals 11 residues. The V end lost 8 bases, the J end lost 5 bases, and 10 bases lay between the germline ends.

The rearrangement joins TRBV7-9 to TRBJ1-3; D remains unclear. CDR1 is SEHNR, CDR2 FQNEAQ, per germline (reference sequence). Trimming removed 4 bases at V and 4 bases at J, with 5 bases between. The CDR3 has 12 residues. CDR3 amino acids: CASSSAGNTIYF. The CDR3 nucleotides are TGTGCCAGCAGCTCCGCCGGAAACACCATATATTTT.